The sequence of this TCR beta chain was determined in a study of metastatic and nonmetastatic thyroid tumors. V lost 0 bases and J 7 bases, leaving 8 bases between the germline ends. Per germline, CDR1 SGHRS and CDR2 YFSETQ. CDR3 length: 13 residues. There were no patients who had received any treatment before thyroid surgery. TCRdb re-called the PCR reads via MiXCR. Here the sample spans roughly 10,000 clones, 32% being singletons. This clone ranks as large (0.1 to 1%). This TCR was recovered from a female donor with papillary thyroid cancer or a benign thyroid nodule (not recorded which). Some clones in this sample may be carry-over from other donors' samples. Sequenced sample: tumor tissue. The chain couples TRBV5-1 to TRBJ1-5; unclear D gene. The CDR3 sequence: CASSLGPIQPQHF. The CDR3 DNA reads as TGCGCCAGCAGCTTGGGCCCGATCCAGCCCCAGCATTTT.